A selection of T cell receptor beta chains follows, all from one sample in a study of a mutant IDH1 vaccine in newly diagnosed glioma. TCRdb keeps only in-frame clones here, not all; method: immunoSEQ multiplex PCR. The data show 20,000 to 30,000 clones, approximately 82% seen once. The antigens of these receptors remain unknown. This material consisted of PBMCs, taken from a glioma patient whose treatment included an IDH1 peptide vaccine. The source of these receptors is a man aged 25-40 years with glioma. CDR3s include the opening cysteine and the closing phenylalanine or tryptophan. The D gene is left open where the match is weak. Clone size is not always given. Where it is, it says once, few, many or a class for expanded clones.

TRBV7-8	NA	TRBJ1-4	NA	CASSLSATNEKLFF	TGTGCCAGCAGCTTATCTGCAACTAATGAAAAACTGTTTTTT
TRBV5-1	NA	TRBJ1-1	NA	CASSLEQGGTEAFF	TGCGCCAGCAGCTTGGAACAGGGTGGCACTGAAGCTTTCTTT
TRBV5-4	NA	TRBJ2-2	NA	CASSLVRGQAGELFF	TGTGCCAGCAGCTTAGTACGGGGGCAGGCCGGGGAGCTGTTTTTT
TRBV28	NA	TRBJ1-1	NA	CASLLEGLNTEAFF	TGTGCCAGCTTGTTGGAGGGATTGAACACTGAAGCTTTCTTT
TRBV7-9	NA	TRBJ2-5	NA	CASSHPGAQETQYF	TGTGCCAGCAGCCACCCAGGGGCCCAAGAGACCCAGTACTTC
TRBV5-8	once	TRBJ2-5	NA	CASSLFPQETQYF	TGTGCCAGCAGCTTGTTCCCTCAAGAGACCCAGTACTTC
TRBV30	NA	TRBJ2-5	TRBD2	CAWSSGGLGETQYF	TGTGCCTGGAGTAGCGGGGGGCTGGGAGAGACCCAGTACTTC
TRBV7-9	NA	TRBJ2-2	NA	CASSLHSARYTGELFF	TGTGCCAGCAGCTTACATTCGGCCAGATACACCGGGGAGCTGTTTTTT
TRBV2	NA	TRBJ1-1	NA	CASSEQGGEAFF	TGTGCCAGCAGCGAACAGGGCGGTGAAGCTTTCTTT
TRBV7-6	once	TRBJ1-6	NA	CASSLEGGINNSPLHF	TGTGCCAGCAGCTTAGAGGGAGGGATAAATAATTCACCCCTCCACTTT
TRBV14	NA	TRBJ1-2	TRBD1	CASSQRRTGGYGYTF	TGTGCCAGCAGCCAACGTCGGACAGGGGGCTATGGCTACACCTTC
TRBV29-1	once	TRBJ1-2	NA	CSVEEGTGYYGYTF	TGCAGCGTTGAAGAAGGGACGGGATACTATGGCTACACCTTC
TRBV6-5	once	TRBJ2-7	NA	CASSPSSGEQYF	TGTGCCAGCAGCCCCTCGAGTGGAGAGCAGTACTTC
TRBV27	few	TRBJ1-2	NA	CASSLSGAGSGYTF	TGTGCCAGCAGTTTATCGGGGGCAGGGAGTGGCTACACCTTC
TRBV9	NA	TRBJ1-3	NA	CASSSSGNSGNTIYF	TGTGCCAGCAGCTCCTCGGGGAACTCTGGAAACACCATATATTTT
TRBV27	once	TRBJ1-1	NA	CASSLRGTEAFF	TGTGCCAGCAGTTTAAGGGGTACTGAAGCTTTCTTT
TRBV6-5	NA	TRBJ1-1	NA	CASSVAGGTEAFF	TGTGCCAGCAGTGTCGCTGGAGGGACTGAAGCTTTCTTT
TRBV5-1	once	TRBJ2-2	TRBD1	CASSPGDRDTGELFF	TGCGCCAGCAGCCCCGGGGACAGAGACACCGGGGAGCTGTTTTTT
TRBV5-1	NA	TRBJ2-5	TRBD2	CASSLAAAGGRETQYF	TGCGCCAGCAGCTTGGCCGCGGCGGGAGGGCGAGAGACCCAGTACTTC
TRBV9	NA	TRBJ2-5	TRBD2	CASSVGGTSGGETQYF	TGTGCCAGCAGCGTAGGAGGGACTAGCGGGGGAGAGACCCAGTACTTC
TRBV19	NA	TRBJ1-2	NA	CASSPRASGPYGYTF	TGTGCCAGTAGCCCGAGGGCCTCGGGGCCCTATGGCTACACCTTC
TRBV7-9	NA	TRBJ1-1	NA	CASSLPVNTEAFF	TGTGCCAGCAGCCTTCCAGTGAACACTGAAGCTTTCTTT
TRBV6-1	NA	TRBJ1-4	NA	CASSRGRPNEKLFF	TGTGCCAGCAGTAGGGGACGGCCTAATGAAAAACTGTTTTTT
TRBV5-1	NA	TRBJ2-3	NA	CASSPQAGASTDTQYF	TGCGCCAGCAGCCCCCAGGCGGGGGCAAGCACAGATACGCAGTATTTT
TRBV30	NA	TRBJ2-2	NA	CAWSTTGELFF	TGTGCCTGGAGTACGACCGGGGAGCTGTTTTTT
TRBV27	NA	TRBJ1-1	NA	CASSFSRFEAEAFF	TGTGCCAGCAGTTTTTCACGATTCGAAGCTGAAGCTTTCTTT